One sample yielded the 5 T cell receptor beta chains listed below, sequenced in a study of response to subunit inactivated influenza vaccine. In TCRdb, the RT-PCR reads were re-called with MiXCR into one record per CDR3 protein. Found here are 560,000 or so distinct CDR3 sequences, approximately 7.6% of them singletons; the top ten hold 10% to 15%. Specimen: PBMCs from blood, collected 23 to 25 months after vaccination. These receptors were taken from a man aged 45 to 70 who received an inactivated influenza vaccine.

The V and J genes are TRBV20-1 and TRBJ2-7, with D maybe TRBD2 (5 bases). The germline gives CDR1 DFQATT, CDR2 SNEGSKA (reference sequence). Trimming stripped 0 bases from V and 3 bases from J, with 15 bases between. This CDR3 contains 15 residues. CDR3 nucleotide sequence: TGCAGTGCTAGAGATTTTCGGCGGGTCCTCTACGAGCAGTACTTC. This encodes CSARDFRRVLYEQYF.

This clonotype appeared many times. V usage is TRBV7-9 and J usage is TRBJ1-2, with a tentative D call TRBD1 (5 bases). The CDR3 spans 15 residues. Germline CDR1 reads SEHNR; CDR2 reads FQNEAQ (reference sequence). V was cut by 4 bases and J by 4 bases, with 16 bases left in between. This chain's CDR3 is CASSYDHRSLYGYTF. The CDR3 bases are TGTGCCAGCAGCTATGACCACAGGAGCCTCTATGGCTACACCTTC.

This clonotype was detected only a few times. V is TRBV5-1 and J is TRBJ1-1; 9 nucleotides agree with TRBD1. The CDR3 is 15 residues long. J was trimmed by 3 bases and V by 3 bases; bases with no gene match: 6. Germline V lookup: CDR1 SGHRS, CDR2 YFSETQ. The CDR3 coding sequence is TGCGCCAGCAGCTGGGGGGGACAGGGCCACACTGAAGCTTTCTTT. Protein product: CASSWGGQGHTEAFF.

This chain links TRBV20-1 with TRBJ1-6; TRBD1 agrees at 7 bases. Trimming removed 6 bases from V and 0 bases from J; junction bases left unmatched: 8. Germline CDR1 is DFQATT and CDR2 is SNEGSKA (reference sequence). This CDR3 comprises 16 residues. The CDR3 nucleotides read TGCAGTGCCCGCCGGGCAGGGGGCTCCTATAATTCACCCCTCCACTTT. This codes for CSARRAGGSYNSPLHF.

In this sample, this clonotype turned up many times. The rearrangement links TRBV12-3 or TRBV12-4 to TRBJ1-3, with a weak D call TRBD1 (6 bases). The CDR3 loop spans 12 amino acids. V lost 8 bases and J 5 bases, leaving 10 bases between the germline ends. The CDR3 nucleotides are TGTGCCAGCGCTGGGGGCCGAAACACCATATATTTT. Amino acid sequence: CASAGGRNTIYF.